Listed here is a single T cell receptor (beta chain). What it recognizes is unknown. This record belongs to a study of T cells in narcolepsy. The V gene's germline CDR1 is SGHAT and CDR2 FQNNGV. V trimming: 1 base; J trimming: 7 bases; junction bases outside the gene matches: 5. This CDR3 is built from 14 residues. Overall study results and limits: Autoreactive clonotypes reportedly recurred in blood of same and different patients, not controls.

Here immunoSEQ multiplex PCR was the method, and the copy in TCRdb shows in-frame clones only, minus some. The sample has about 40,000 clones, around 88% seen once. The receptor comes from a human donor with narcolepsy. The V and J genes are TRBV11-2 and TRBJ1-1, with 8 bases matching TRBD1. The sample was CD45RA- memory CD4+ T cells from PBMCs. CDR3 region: CASSLGQGADEAFF. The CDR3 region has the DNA TGTGCCAGCAGCTTAGGGCAGGGGGCAGATGAAGCTTTCTTT.